Listed below are T cell receptor beta chains from one sample, sequenced in a study of T cells after yellow fever vaccination. TCRdb independently ran MiXCR on the 5' RACE reads; one entry per CDR3 protein. In the table there are hundreds of thousands of distinct CDR3 sequences, 5.2% of which are singletons. Sequenced here: CD4+ T cells sorted from PBMCs, sampled on the day of the yellow fever booster vaccination. Source of these receptors: a man younger than 35 who received the YFV17D yellow fever vaccine. Both conserved end residues are trimmed from each CDR3. Fields, in order: V gene, J gene, CDR3 protein.

>TRBV12-3/TRBV12-4|TRBJ1-4
ASSGGSSDEKLF
>TRBV20-1|TRBJ2-7
SATGRDYPYEQY
>TRBV20-1|TRBJ1-5
SASGQGAGWQPQH
>TRBV6-5|TRBJ1-5
ASKSGLVQPQH
>TRBV11-2|TRBJ2-1
ASSPKGGGHPFSYNEQF
>TRBV5-1|TRBJ2-3
ASSLNQQGAAAADTQY
>TRBV11-3|TRBJ2-5
ASSFDSRETQY
>TRBV5-1|TRBJ2-3
ASSLGRGQTNSPTDTQY
>TRBV6-2/TRBV6-3|TRBJ2-5
ASSYPIPGQGKHNQETQY
>TRBV20-1|TRBJ1-6
SAPWRGRDNSPLH
>TRBV28|TRBJ1-6
ASRKHIDSYNSPLH
>TRBV5-1|TRBJ2-3
ASSPGLAGGLTDTQY
>TRBV7-9|TRBJ2-1
ASSARDTHNEQF
>TRBV4-2|TRBJ1-2
ASSQMGLGGYT
>TRBV20-1|TRBJ2-1
SGATGGKEQF